The clone carrying this TCR beta chain occurred many times. These data originate in a study of response to subunit inactivated influenza vaccine. TCRdb independently ran MiXCR on the RT-PCR reads; one entry per CDR3 protein. This table holds roughly 500,000 distinct CDR3 sequences, under 25% found once. Germline-derived CDR1 and CDR2 are MGHRA and YSYEKL. The CDR3 spans 18 residues. With V trimmed by 2 bases and J by 5 bases, 15 bases remained unmatched. The same sample was also studied in work on T cells expressing NK-cell markers. That work contributes: TCR beta cDNA was generated via 5'RACE template switching incorporating UMIs. Repertoires of TCR beta were obtained from T cells sorted as CD3+CD56+NKG2C+, CD3+CD56+NKG2C- and CD3+CD56-NKG2C+. Of the CD8+ T cells in six donors, about 1.0-7.0% belonged to dominant NKG2C+ clonotypes. In four donors, dominant clonotypes made up roughly 25-60.1% of CD3+CD56-NKG2C+ cells.

The sample was CD4+ T cells sorted from PBMCs, taken 11 to 12 days after vaccination. The clonotype originates from a man between 50 and 59 years old who received an inactivated influenza vaccine. The chain carries TRBV4-1 and TRBJ2-1, with 7 bases aligning to TRBD2. As DNA, the CDR3 is TGCGCCAGCAGCCAACTTAATGGGCCCCGGGGGGTCCACAATGAGCAGTTCTTC. Translated, it gives CASSQLNGPRGVHNEQFF.